This T cell receptor (beta chain) was sequenced in a study of blood T cells in healthy people across ages. The CDR3 is 12 amino acids. The germline gives CDR1 DFQATT, CDR2 SNEGSKA (reference sequence). Trimming took off 3 bases at V and 8 bases at J, with 11 bases between the two ends. Many counts were recorded for this clonotype. Using a J-beta primer mix together with a sample-barcoded 5' primer, a second PCR was run for about 6 to 11 cycles. TCRdb re-called the 5' RACE reads through MiXCR, storing one row per CDR3 protein. Altogether 1.5 million to 2 million distinct CDR3 sequences are present, 28% being singletons, with the ten largest covering about 8%.

Sequenced input: blood. The rearrangement links TRBV20-1 to TRBJ2-1, with D possibly being TRBD1 (6 bases). This receptor was identified in a woman in her twenties or thirties in good health. As DNA, the CDR3 is TGCAGTGCTAGGTTATACAGGGATGAGCAGTTCTTC. This translates into CSARLYRDEQFF.